The entry below describes one T cell receptor (beta chain). The antigen is not known. The source of the sample is a study of OX40 agonist ivuxolimab in advanced cancers. Study-wide context: The patients received ivuxolimab by intravenous route every 2 weeks at 0.01 to 10 mg/kg.

Study-wide points: Low normalized T-cell clonal expansion was additionally recorded for some nonresponders. The study did not work out the antigen specificity of the expanded peripheral T cells.

Clones were read by immunoSEQ multiplex PCR, and TCRdb kept only the in-frame ones, dropping some. The table has about 63,000 clones, 75% to 80% seen once. Germline lookup yields CDR1 LNHDA and CDR2 SQIVND (reference sequence). V was pared by 6 bases and J by 3 bases, with 15 bases between. There are 15 residues in the CDR3. This TCR was recovered from an adult with an advanced solid tumor such as melanoma, head and neck, liver or kidney cancer. The chain recombines TRBV19 with TRBJ1-3; D gene unclear. Sample: CD4+ or CD8+ T cells sorted from blood, taken in a trial of the OX40 agonist ivuxolimab. The CDR3 protein is CASSRTRRDGNTIYF. CDR3 DNA: TGTGCCAGTAGCCGGACCCGGCGGGATGGAAACACCATATATTTT.